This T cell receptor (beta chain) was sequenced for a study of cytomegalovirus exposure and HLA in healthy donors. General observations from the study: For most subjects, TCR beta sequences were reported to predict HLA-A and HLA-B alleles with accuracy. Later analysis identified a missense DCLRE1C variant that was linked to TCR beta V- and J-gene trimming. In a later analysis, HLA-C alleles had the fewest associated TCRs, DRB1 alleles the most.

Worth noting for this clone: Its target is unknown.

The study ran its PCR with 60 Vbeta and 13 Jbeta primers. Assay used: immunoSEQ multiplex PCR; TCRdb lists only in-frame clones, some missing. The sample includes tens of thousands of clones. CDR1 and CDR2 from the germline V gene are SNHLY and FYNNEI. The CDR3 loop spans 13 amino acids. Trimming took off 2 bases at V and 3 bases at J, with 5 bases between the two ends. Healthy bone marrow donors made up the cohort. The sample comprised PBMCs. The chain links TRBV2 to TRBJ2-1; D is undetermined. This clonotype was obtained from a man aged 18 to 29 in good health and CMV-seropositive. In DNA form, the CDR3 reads TGTGCCAGCAGTGAAAACTTCTACAATGAGCAGTTCTTC. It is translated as CASSENFYNEQFF. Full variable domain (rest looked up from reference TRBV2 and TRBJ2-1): EPEVTQTPSHQVTQMGQEVILRCVPISNHLYFYWYRQILGQKVEFLVSFYNNEISEKSEIFDDQFSVERPDGSNFTLKIRSTKLEDSAMYFCASSENFYNEQFFGPGTRLTVL.